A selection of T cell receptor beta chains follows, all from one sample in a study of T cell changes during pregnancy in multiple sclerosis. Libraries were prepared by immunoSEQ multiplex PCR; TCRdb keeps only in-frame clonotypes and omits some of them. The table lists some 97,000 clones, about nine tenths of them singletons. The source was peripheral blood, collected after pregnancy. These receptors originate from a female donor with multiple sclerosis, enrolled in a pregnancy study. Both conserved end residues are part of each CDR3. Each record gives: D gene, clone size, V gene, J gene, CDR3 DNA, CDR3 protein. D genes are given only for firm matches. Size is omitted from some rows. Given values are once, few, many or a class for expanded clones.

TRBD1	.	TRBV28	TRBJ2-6	TGTGCCAGCAAGGGACAGGGGTGGGCCAACGTCCTGACTTTC	CASKGQGWANVLTF
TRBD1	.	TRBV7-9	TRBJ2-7	TGTGCCAGCAGCTTAACGAGACAGGGGGCAGGGGAGCAGTACTTC	CASSLTRQGAGEQYF
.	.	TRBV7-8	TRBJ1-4	TGTGCCAGCAGCTTAGTGGCAGGGACTAATGAAAAACTGTTTTTT	CASSLVAGTNEKLFF
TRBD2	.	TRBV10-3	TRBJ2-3	TGTGCCATTCAGACTAGCCTAGAGGTGACAGATACGCAGTATTTT	CAIQTSLEVTDTQYF
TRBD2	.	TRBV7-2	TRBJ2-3	TGTGCCAGCAGCGCGACTAGCGGGAGCCTCACAGATACGCAGTATTTT	CASSATSGSLTDTQYF
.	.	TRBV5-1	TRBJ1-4	TGCGCCAGCAGCTTCGGGGATACAACTAATGAAAAACTGTTTTTT	CASSFGDTTNEKLFF
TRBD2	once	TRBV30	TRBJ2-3	TGTGCCTGGAGTCTGGGACTAGAAACAGATACGCAGTATTTT	CAWSLGLETDTQYF
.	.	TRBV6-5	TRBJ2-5	TGTGCCAGCAGTTACGGGTTCGGGGGGCGGGAGACCCAGTACTTC	CASSYGFGGRETQYF
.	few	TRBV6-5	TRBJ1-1	TGTGCCAGCAGTTACTCGAACTTAGTCAACACTGAAGCTTTCTTT	CASSYSNLVNTEAFF
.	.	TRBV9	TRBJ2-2	TGTGCCAGCAATCCATTCGGGTCGAACACCGGGGAGCTGTTTTTT	CASNPFGSNTGELFF
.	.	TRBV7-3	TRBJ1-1	TGTGCCAGCAGCTTAACTCGGGCTAGGGGGACTGAAGCTTTCTTT	CASSLTRARGTEAFF
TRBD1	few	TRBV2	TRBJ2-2	TGTGCCAGCAGTGCCGGTCAGGGGGCCACCGGGGAGCTGTTTTTT	CASSAGQGATGELFF
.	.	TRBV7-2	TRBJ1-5	TGTGCCAGCAGCAGGAGTGGTCAGCCCCAGCATTTT	CASSRSGQPQHF
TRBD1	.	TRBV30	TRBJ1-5	TGTGCCTGGAGTCCGGACAGGGGGATGAGGCAGCCCCAGCATTTT	CAWSPDRGMRQPQHF
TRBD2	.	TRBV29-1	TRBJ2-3	TGCAGCGTTGGGAGACTAGCGGGACCGGGTGGCACAGATACGCAGTATTTT	CSVGRLAGPGGTDTQYF
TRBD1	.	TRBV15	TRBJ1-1	TGTGCCACCAGCACCCAGGGACAGGGGAACACTGAAGCTTTCTTT	CATSTQGQGNTEAFF
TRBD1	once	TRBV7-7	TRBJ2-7	TGTGCTAGCAGCTCAGGGACAGGGAACTACGAGCAGTACTTC	CASSSGTGNYEQYF
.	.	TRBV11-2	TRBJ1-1	TGTGCCAGCAGCGGAAACAGGGCGTCCACTGAAGCTTTCTTT	CASSGNRASTEAFF
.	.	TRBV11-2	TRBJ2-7	TGTGCCAGCAGCTTAACTGTAGGGGTGGGCGAGCAGTACTTC	CASSLTVGVGEQYF
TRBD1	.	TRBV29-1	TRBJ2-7	TGCAGCGTTGAAGCGGGACAGGGAGCCCTCTACGAGCAGTACTTC	CSVEAGQGALYEQYF
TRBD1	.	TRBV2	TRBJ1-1	TGTGCCAGCAGGGGCGACAGGGGCCCGAACACTGAAGCTTTCTTT	CASRGDRGPNTEAFF
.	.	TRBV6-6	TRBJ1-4	TGTGCCAGCAGGAAGCTTGGAGCTAATGAAAAACTGTTTTTT	CASRKLGANEKLFF
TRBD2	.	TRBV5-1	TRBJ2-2	TGCGCCAGCAGCTCCGGCCTTGGCGGGGGGCGGTGGGAGCTGTTTTTT	CASSSGLGGGRWELFF
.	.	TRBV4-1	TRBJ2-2	TGCGCCAGCAGCCAAGGTAGCAGTTTAACCGGGGAGCTGTTTTTT	CASSQGSSLTGELFF
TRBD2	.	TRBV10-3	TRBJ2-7	TGTGCCACCGGGACTACCTACTACGAGCAGTACTTC	CATGTTYYEQYF
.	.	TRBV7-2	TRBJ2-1	TGTGCCAGCAGGGGAGTACACAATGAGCAGTTCTTC	CASRGVHNEQFF
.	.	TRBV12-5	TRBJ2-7	TGTGCTAGTGGTTTTGGCAATGAGCAGTACTTC	CASGFGNEQYF
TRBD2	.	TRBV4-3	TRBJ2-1	TGCGCCAGCAGCCAGGACCTCCCGGGACTAGCCTACAATGAGCAGTTCTTC	CASSQDLPGLAYNEQFF
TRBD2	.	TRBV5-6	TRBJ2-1	TGTGCCAGCGCTAGCGGGGGGGCATGGAATGAGCAGTTCTTC	CASASGGAWNEQFF
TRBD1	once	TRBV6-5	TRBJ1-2	TGTGCCAGCAGGGGGACAGGGCCATATGGCTACACCTTC	CASRGTGPYGYTF
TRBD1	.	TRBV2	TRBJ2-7	TGTGCCAGCAGCGGGGGACAGGGGGTTTACTACGAGCAGTACTTC	CASSGGQGVYYEQYF
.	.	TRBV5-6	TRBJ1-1	TGTGCCAGCAGCTTTTTAACTAGAGGCGGTCTGAACACTGAAGCTTTCTTT	CASSFLTRGGLNTEAFF
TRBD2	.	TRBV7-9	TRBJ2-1	TGTGCCAGCAGCTCGAGCGGGGGGGTCAATGAGCAGTTCTTC	CASSSSGGVNEQFF
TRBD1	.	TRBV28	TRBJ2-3	TGTGCCAGCAGCTATAGACAGGGGGATAAGGATACGCAGTATTTT	CASSYRQGDKDTQYF
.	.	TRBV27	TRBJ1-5	TGTGCCAGCAGGCGCAGGGTAAATCAGCCCCAGCATTTT	CASRRRVNQPQHF
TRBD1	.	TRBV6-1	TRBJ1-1	TGTGCCAGCAGTGAACTGGCGGGGACAGGGATTAGTATGAACACTGAAGCTTTCTTT	CASSELAGTGISMNTEAFF
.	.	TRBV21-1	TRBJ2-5	TGTGCCAGCAATAGGCAGGGGGTGCAAGAGACCCAGTACTTC	CASNRQGVQETQYF
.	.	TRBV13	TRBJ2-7	TGTGCCAGCAGCTCATCTCACGGGGTGTACGAGCAGTACTTC	CASSSSHGVYEQYF
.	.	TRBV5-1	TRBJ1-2	TGCGCCAGCAGCTTGGCCGAGCCAAACTATGGCTACACCTTC	CASSLAEPNYGYTF
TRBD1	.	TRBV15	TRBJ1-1	TGTGCCACCAACCAGGGGGCGAGCACTGAAGCTTTCTTT	CATNQGASTEAFF
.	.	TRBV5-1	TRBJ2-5	TGCGCCAGCAGCTTACACGTTTCCCAAGAGACCCAGTACTTC	CASSLHVSQETQYF
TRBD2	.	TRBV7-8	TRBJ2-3	TGTGCCAGCAGCTTAGTAAGTGGGACTAGCGGGATCACAGATACGCAGTATTTT	CASSLVSGTSGITDTQYF
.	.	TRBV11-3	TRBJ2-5	TGTGCCAGCAGCTCCCCCCTCTCAGGGGGGGAGACCCAGTACTTC	CASSSPLSGGETQYF
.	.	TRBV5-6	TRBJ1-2	TGTGCCAGCAGCTTGGTACGTCCGGGGTCCGGCTATGGCTACACCTTC	CASSLVRPGSGYGYTF
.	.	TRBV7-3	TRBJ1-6	TGTGCCAGCAGCTTAAGCGGGCGGGGTAATTCACCCCTCCACTTT	CASSLSGRGNSPLHF
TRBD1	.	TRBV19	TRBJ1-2	TGTGCCAGTAGTATCAACGACAGGGTTGGCTACACCTTC	CASSINDRVGYTF
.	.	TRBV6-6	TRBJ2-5	TGTGCCAGCAGGAGCTTTGAGTGGGAGACCCAGTACTTC	CASRSFEWETQYF
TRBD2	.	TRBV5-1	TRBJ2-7	TGCGCCAGCAGTAGCGGGACCGAGCAGTACTTC	CASSSGTEQYF
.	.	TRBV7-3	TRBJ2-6	TGTGCCAGCAGCCAAACAGGAACTGGGGCCAACGTCCTGACTTTC	CASSQTGTGANVLTF
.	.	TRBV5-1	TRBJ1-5	TGCGCCAGCAGCCCTGCAACCGGCGGACAGCCCCAGCATTTT	CASSPATGGQPQHF
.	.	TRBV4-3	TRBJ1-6	TGCGCCAGCAGCCAAGATGCAGGATATAATTCACCCCTCCACTTT	CASSQDAGYNSPLHF
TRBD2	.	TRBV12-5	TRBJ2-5	TGTGCTAGTGGTTTGAGCGGGAGAGGGGAGACCCAGTACTTC	CASGLSGRGETQYF
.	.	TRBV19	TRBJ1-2	TGTGCCAGTAGTACGAGTCACAGGGACTATGGCTACACCTTC	CASSTSHRDYGYTF
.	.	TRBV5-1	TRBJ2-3	TGCGCCAGCAGCCCCCCGGACAGCCTGTTAAGCGATACGCAGTATTTT	CASSPPDSLLSDTQYF
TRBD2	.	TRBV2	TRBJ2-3	TGTGCCGGACGGACTAGCGGGGGGGCACGAACGGATACGCAGTATTTT	CAGRTSGGARTDTQYF
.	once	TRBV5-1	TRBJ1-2	TGCGCCAGCAGCTTGGGTCGGGATAACTATGGCTACACCTTC	CASSLGRDNYGYTF
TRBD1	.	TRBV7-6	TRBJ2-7	TGTGCCAGCAGCGGAGCAGGGGGCTACGAGCAGTACTTC	CASSGAGGYEQYF
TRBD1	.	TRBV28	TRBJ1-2	TGTGCCAGCAGCCCAAGGACAGGGTACTATGGCTACACCTTC	CASSPRTGYYGYTF
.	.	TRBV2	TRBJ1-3	TGTGCCAGCAGCAGAAATGGAAACACCATATATTTT	CASSRNGNTIYF
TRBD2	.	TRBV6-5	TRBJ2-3	TGTGCCAGCAGTCTAGCGGGGGGCTCCTCAGATACGCAGTATTTT	CASSLAGGSSDTQYF